This T cell receptor beta chain derives from a study of Ad26.COV2.S vaccination and SARS-CoV-2 variants. Study results and caveats: Reported post-vaccination CD8+ and CD4+ T cell responses to spike showed substantial breadth. Measurement of non-spike TCR breadth gave similar results in vaccine and placebo recipients. Those who received the vaccine showed greater spike-specific TCR breadth than those given placebo. Possibly, TCR breadth and depth analyses underestimated total T cell responses.

Points on this clone: Its antigen is not identified.

The germline CDR1 and CDR2 sequences are SGHAT and FQNNGV. This CDR3 is 14 amino acids long. Between the trimmed V and J ends, which lost 4 bases and 4 bases, there was a span of 13 bases. Assay: immunoSEQ multiplex PCR; the TCRdb copy retains only in-frame clones and omits some. The sample shows about 350,000 clones, around 90% of them seen only once. This chain joins TRBV11-2 and TRBJ1-2; no definite D call. Material: peripheral blood, obtained after recovery from COVID-19. This TCR derives from a human donor who had recovered from COVID-19. The CDR3, as DNA: TGTGCCAGCAGCTCGGACGGAATAATCTATGGCTACACCTTC. Residues: CASSSDGIIYGYTF.